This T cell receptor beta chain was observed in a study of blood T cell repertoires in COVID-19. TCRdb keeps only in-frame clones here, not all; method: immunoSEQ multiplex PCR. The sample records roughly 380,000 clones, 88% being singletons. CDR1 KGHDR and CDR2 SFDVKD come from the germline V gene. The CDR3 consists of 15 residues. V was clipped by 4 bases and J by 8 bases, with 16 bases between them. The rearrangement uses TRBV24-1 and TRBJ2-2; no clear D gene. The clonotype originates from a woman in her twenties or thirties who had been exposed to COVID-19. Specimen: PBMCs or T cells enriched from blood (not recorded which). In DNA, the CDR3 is TGTGCCACCAGTGACCCAGGCGCTTTATCAGGGGAGCTGTTTTTT. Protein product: CATSDPGALSGELFF.